A single sample is the source of the 26 T cell receptor beta chains below, sequenced in a study of control samples from healthy donors and cancer patients. The method was immunoSEQ multiplex PCR; TCRdb's version includes in-frame clones alone and lacks a portion of them. This table has more than 85,000 clones, roughly 94% appearing once. Sequencing was done on a sample of blood. Every receptor here comes from a young woman in good health.

The V call is TRBV15, the J call TRBJ2-3; 9 bases map to TRBD2. Germline V CDR1 and CDR2: LNHNV, YYDKDF (reference sequence). Trimming took 5 bases from V and 1 from J; bases not matched to a gene: 16. The CDR3 is 19 amino acids. The CDR3: CATSGPRASGALRTDTQYF. CDR3 in DNA: TGTGCCACCAGCGGGCCCAGGGCTAGCGGGGCCCTTCGCACAGATACGCAGTATTTT.

CDR3 DNA sequence: TGTGCCTGGAGAACGGGGGGGAACACAGATACGCAGTATTTT. Protein: CAWRTGGNTDTQYF. This rearrangement joins TRBV30 to TRBJ2-3; 8 bases are shared with TRBD2. Per germline, CDR1 GTSNPN and CDR2 SVGIG (reference sequence). This CDR3 has 14 residues. Trimming at V came to 3 bases and at J to 2 bases, leaving 4 bases not matched to a gene.

V usage is TRBV12-3 or TRBV12-4 and J usage is TRBJ2-1, with no clear D. Trimming took 6 bases from V and 7 from J, leaving 10 bases between them. The CDR3 sequence is 12 residues long. This chain's CDR3 is CASRTRSNEQFF. The DNA for the CDR3 is TGTGCCAGCAGGACCCGGAGTAATGAGCAGTTCTTC.

CDR3 DNA sequence: TGCAGCGTTGCCCCGACAGGCCAAGGAGGCACTGAAGCTTTCTTT. The encoded protein is CSVAPTGQGGTEAFF. The genes are TRBV29-1 and TRBJ1-1; the D gene is possibly TRBD1 (6 bases). V lost 4 bases to trimming and J lost 4 bases, with 19 bases between them. The length of the CDR3 is 15 residues. Germline loops: CDR1 SQVTM, CDR2 ANQGSEA.

The chain has TRBV6-5 and TRBJ2-3; D may be TRBD2 (5 bases). V lost 6 bases and J lost 2, with 12 bases in between. Per the germline V gene, CDR1 is MNHEY and CDR2 is SVGAGI. This CDR3 has 14 residues. CDR3 in DNA: TGTGCCAGCAGACCAGCGGAGCTCACAGATACGCAGTATTTT. It yields the protein CASRPAELTDTQYF.

The genes are TRBV15 and TRBJ2-5, with D uncertain. The length of the CDR3 is 13 residues. Trimming stripped 5 bases from V and 4 bases from J, with 11 bases between. The germline CDR1 and CDR2 sequences are LNHNV and YYDKDF (reference sequence). The CDR3 DNA reads as TGTGCCACCAGCTGGGCCCAAGGAGAGACCCAGTACTTC. As protein: CATSWAQGETQYF.

This chain joins TRBV15 and TRBJ2-1, with 10 bases that match TRBD2. CDR3 length: 14 amino acids. J was trimmed by 1 base and V by 11 bases; bases with no gene match: 5. CDR1 is LNHNV and CDR2 is YYDKDF in the germline V gene (reference sequence). CDR3: CASASGGSYNEQFF. In nucleotides, the CDR3 is TGTGCCTCGGCTAGCGGGGGATCCTACAATGAGCAGTTCTTC.

The chain links TRBV25-1 to TRBJ1-6; no clear D. V lost 4 bases and J lost 7, with 5 bases in between. The CDR3 has 12 residues. Germline V gene lookup returns CDR1 MGHDK and CDR2 SYGVNS. The CDR3 coding sequence is TGTGCCAGCAGTGTTCCGAATTCACCCCTCCACTTT. Encoded protein: CASSVPNSPLHF.

Regarding this clone: One end of the junction does not line up with germline, which may come from a read error. The chain is built from TRBV7-9 and TRBJ2-3; D is unclear. Germline values: CDR1 SEHNR, CDR2 FQNEAQ (reference sequence). The CDR3 totals 15 residues. The CDR3, as DNA: TGTGCCAGCAGTTCACAGTTAATCGGCCGAGATTCGCAGTATTTT. Its translation is CASSSQLIGRDSQYF.

The V call is TRBV2, the J call TRBJ1-1; TRBD1 agrees at 8 bases. Germline V gene data show CDR1 as SNHLY and CDR2 as FYNNEI. The ends lost 5 bases at V and 1 base at J; junction bases unmatched: 3. CDR3 length: 14 residues. CDR3 sequence: CASSRQGRNTEAFF. The CDR3 region has the DNA TGTGCCAGCAGTAGACAGGGGCGGAACACTGAAGCTTTCTTT.

The genes are TRBV29-1 and TRBJ2-5; either TRBD1 or TRBD2 may fit D (5 bases each). Trimming stripped 4 bases from V and 0 bases from J, with 21 bases between. The length of the CDR3 is 17 residues. Germline CDR1 and CDR2: SQVTM and ANQGSEA. The CDR3 spells CSVVGEYRKGYQETQYF. As DNA, the CDR3 is TGCAGCGTTGTGGGGGAATACAGGAAAGGGTACCAAGAGACCCAGTACTTC.

V gene TRBV7-9 combines with J gene TRBJ2-7; maybe TRBD1 (7 bases). V lost 8 bases to trimming and J lost 2 bases, with 16 bases between them. This CDR3 contains 14 residues. Germline CDR1 reads SEHNR; CDR2 reads FQNEAQ (reference sequence). The CDR3 loop is CASGQGGRPYEQYF. The CDR3 DNA is TGTGCCAGCGGCCAGGGGGGACGTCCCTACGAGCAGTACTTC.

The chain is built from TRBV24-1 and TRBJ2-3; 7 bases are shared with TRBD1. There are 15 residues in the CDR3. Unmatched junction bases numbered 15, after V lost 12 bases and J lost 4 bases. CDR1 and CDR2 (germline): KGHDR, SFDVKD. In DNA form, the CDR3 reads TGTGCCTCAAGACAGGGACGCGAGAAACCAGATACGCAGTATTTT. This sequence encodes CASRQGREKPDTQYF.

This chain connects TRBV7-8 to TRBJ1-2, with D possibly matching TRBD1 (5 bases). Germline V lookup: CDR1 SGHVS, CDR2 FQNEAQ. The CDR3 is 14 residues long. V lost 6 bases and J lost 2, with 13 bases in between. CDR3 bases: TGTGCCAGCAGAAGATCTCCAGGGAACTATGGCTACACCTTC. Protein product: CASRRSPGNYGYTF.

V gene TRBV20-1 combines with J gene TRBJ2-1; 8 nucleotides align to TRBD2. The junction had 6 bases not matched to a gene; V was cut back by 1 base and J by 16 bases. Per the germline V gene, CDR1 is DFQATT and CDR2 is SNEGSKA (reference sequence). CDR3 size: 11 residues. CDR3: CSARGSGLGFF. In DNA, the CDR3 is TGCAGTGCTAGAGGGTCGGGACTAGGTTTCTTC.

The CDR3 loop is CASSLLDNEQFF. The CDR3 region has the DNA TGTGCCAGCAGCCTACTAGACAATGAGCAGTTCTTC. This chain connects TRBV14 to TRBJ2-1; tentative D call: TRBD2 (5 bases). Trimming shortened V by 4 bases and J by 5 bases, and 6 bases separated the two germline ends. The CDR3 runs to 12 residues. CDR1 SGHDN and CDR2 FVKESK come from the germline V gene.

This chain connects TRBV6-5 to TRBJ1-1; D possibly corresponds to TRBD1 (5 bases). Germline V lookup: CDR1 MNHEY, CDR2 SVGAGI. Trimming stripped 5 bases from V and 10 bases from J, with 11 bases between. The CDR3 has 11 residues. In DNA, the CDR3 is TGTGCCAGCAGTCCGACAGTTGGAGCTTTCTTT. It yields the protein CASSPTVGAFF.

V gene TRBV6-5 combines with J gene TRBJ2-6; perhaps TRBD2 as D (5 bases). The CDR3 consists of 15 residues. V dropped 2 bases and J dropped 0 bases, with 5 bases sitting between them. Germline V CDR1 and CDR2: MNHEY, SVGAGI. CDR3: CASSYEGSGANVLTF. The CDR3 coding sequence is TGTGCCAGCAGTTACGAGGGCTCTGGGGCCAACGTCCTGACTTTC.

The V call is TRBV6-6, the J call TRBJ2-7; no clear D gene. Trimming left V 2 bases short and J 0 bases short, with 8 bases between. CDR1 MNHNY and CDR2 SVGAGI come from the germline V gene (reference sequence). The length of the CDR3 is 14 residues. Written as DNA, the CDR3 is TGTGCCAGCAGTTACATCTCTCTCTCCTACGAGCAGTACTTC. This encodes CASSYISLSYEQYF.

The CDR3 region has the DNA TGTGCCTGCAAGGCCGACGGGGTTATCACAGATACGCAGTATTTT. This sequence encodes CACKADGVITDTQYF. The rearrangement uses TRBV30 and TRBJ2-3, with a tentative D call TRBD2 (5 bases). Trimming removed 6 bases from V and 2 bases from J, with 18 bases in between. The CDR3 length is 15 residues. Per the germline V gene, CDR1 is GTSNPN and CDR2 is SVGIG (reference sequence).

This chain uses TRBV7-9 with TRBJ2-1; 10 nucleotides agree with TRBD2. V trimming: 8 bases; J trimming: 5 bases; junction bases outside the gene matches: 6. Germline CDR1 is SEHNR and CDR2 is FQNEAQ (reference sequence). The CDR3 runs 14 residues. DNA for the CDR3: TGTGCCAGCTGGGGACTAGCGAAAGACAATGAGCAGTTCTTC. The encoded protein is CASWGLAKDNEQFF.

J is TRBJ2-1 and V is TRBV7-3; 10 bases agree with TRBD2. The CDR3 loop spans 18 amino acids. Trimming removed 0 bases from V and 0 bases from J; junction bases left unmatched: 5. The germline V gene encodes CDR1 SGHTA and CDR2 FQGTGA. The CDR3 reads CASSLTWASGSSYNEQFF. The CDR3 DNA follows: TGTGCCAGCAGCTTAACGTGGGCTAGCGGGAGCTCCTACAATGAGCAGTTCTTC.

V usage is TRBV7-2 and J usage is TRBJ1-1; 8 bases align to TRBD1. The CDR3 is 13 residues long. Germline loops: CDR1 SGHTA, CDR2 FQGNSA. After removal of 2 bases from V and 10 bases from J, the junction contained 6 bases not matched to a gene. The CDR3 reads CASSLQGAIRAFF. In DNA, the CDR3 is TGTGCCAGCAGCTTACAGGGGGCAATACGAGCTTTCTTT.

This clone was counted only a few times. The chain carries TRBV7-6 and TRBJ2-1; a possible D gene is TRBD2 (7 bases). V was clipped by 0 bases and J by 4 bases, with 13 bases between them. In germline, CDR1 is SGHVS, CDR2 FNYEAQ. CDR3 size: 16 residues. The CDR3 here is CASSLAHGGLYNEQFF. DNA for the CDR3: TGTGCCAGCAGCTTAGCGCACGGGGGGCTTTACAATGAGCAGTTCTTC.

V usage is TRBV5-1 and J usage is TRBJ1-5; D possibly corresponds to TRBD1 (6 bases). The CDR3 runs to 15 residues. The V gene lost 4 bases and the J gene lost 3 bases, with 14 bases spanning the gap. From germline, CDR1 is SGHRS and CDR2 YFSETQ. CDR3 loop: CASSPLGHLNQPQHF. In DNA, the CDR3 is TGCGCCAGCAGCCCCTTGGGACACCTCAATCAGCCCCAGCATTTT. The full variable domain, rest sourced from reference TRBV5-1 and TRBJ1-5, is KAGVTQTPRYLIKTRGQQVTLSCSPISGHRSVSWYQQTPGQGLQFLFEYFSETQRNKGNFPGRFSGRQFSNSRSEMNVSTLELGDSALYLCASSPLGHLNQPQHFGDGTRLSIL.

The chain uses TRBV7-9 and TRBJ1-4; the D gene is possibly TRBD1 (6 bases). In germline, CDR1 is SEHNR, CDR2 FQNEAQ (reference sequence). The germline V and J ends were trimmed by 5 bases and 5 bases, with 21 bases remaining between them. CDR3 size: 17 residues. The CDR3 is CASSPLATGGRNEKLFF. The CDR3 DNA reads as TGTGCCAGCAGCCCCCTGGCGACGGGGGGCAGGAATGAAAAACTGTTTTTT.